The T cell receptor beta chain described here comes from a study of T cell responses to AZD1222 COVID-19 vaccine. Study at large: Investigators merged groups given second doses at roughly 4 or roughly 12 weeks. Study observations and caveats: White British donors predominated, females outnumbered males, and clonal diversity was possibly underestimated. Repertoire collection took place solely once the T cell response had peaked. CD4 TCRs linked to vaccination spanned spike, dominating at 160-218 and 743-854.

CDR1 is LNHDA and CDR2 is SQIVND in the germline V gene (reference sequence). Trimming took 9 bases from V and 2 from J, leaving 8 bases between them. The CDR3 consists of 12 residues. A remark on this clone: Its antigen is currently unknown.

Profiled with immunoSEQ multiplex PCR; TCRdb holds only in-frame clones, not every one. The sample records over 40,000 clones, 84% being singletons. The V gene is TRBV19, the J gene TRBJ1-5, with D perhaps TRBD1 (5 bases). Specimen: peripheral blood, collected on day 0 of AZD1222 vaccination. The receptor's source is an adult in good health. CDR3 region: CASRDGNQPQHF. The CDR3 nucleotides are TGTGCCAGCCGGGACGGCAATCAGCCCCAGCATTTT.